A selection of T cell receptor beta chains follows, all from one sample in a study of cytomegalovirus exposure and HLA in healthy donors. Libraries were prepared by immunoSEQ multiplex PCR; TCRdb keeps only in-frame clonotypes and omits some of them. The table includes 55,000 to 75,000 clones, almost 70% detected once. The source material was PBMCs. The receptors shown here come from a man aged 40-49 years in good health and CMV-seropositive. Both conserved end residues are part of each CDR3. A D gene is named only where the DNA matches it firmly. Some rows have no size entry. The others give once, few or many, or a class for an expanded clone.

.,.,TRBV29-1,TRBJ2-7,TGCAGTGTTTACAAGCAGAAGGCGGCATACGAGCAGTACTTC,CSVYKQKAAYEQYF
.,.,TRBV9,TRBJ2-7,TGTGCCAGCAGCGTAGCTCCGACTAACTACTACGAGCAGTACTTC,CASSVAPTNYYEQYF
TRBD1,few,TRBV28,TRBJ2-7,TGTGCCAGCAGTACAGGACAGGGCCCCTACGAGCAGTACTTC,CASSTGQGPYEQYF
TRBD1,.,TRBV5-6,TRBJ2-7,TGTGCCAGCAGCCACGACAGGGTGGTCGAGCAGTACTTC,CASSHDRVVEQYF
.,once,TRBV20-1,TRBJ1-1,TGCAGTGTTTGGCCGAACACTGAAGCTTTCTTT,CSVWPNTEAFF
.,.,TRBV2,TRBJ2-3,TGTGCCAGCAGTCGGTTAACTAGCACAGATACGCAGTATTTT,CASSRLTSTDTQYF
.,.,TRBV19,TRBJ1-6,TGTGCCAGTAGTCCAGGGACACACTCAGGGTCACCCCTCCACTTT,CASSPGTHSGSPLHF
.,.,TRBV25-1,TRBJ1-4,TGTGCCAGCAGTGAATACAGGGGCTGGGGGGAAAAACTGTTTTTT,CASSEYRGWGEKLFF
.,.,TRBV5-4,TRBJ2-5,TGTGCCAGCAGCTTGGACGCGGCTAGCTGGGAGACCCAGTACTTC,CASSLDAASWETQYF
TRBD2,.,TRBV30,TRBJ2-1,TGTGCCTGGAAGAGGCTAGCGGGGGTTGGTCAGTTCTTC,CAWKRLAGVGQFF
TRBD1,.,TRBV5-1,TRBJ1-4,TGCGCCAGCAGCTCTCAGGGGGCAATGACTGAAAAACTGTTTTTT,CASSSQGAMTEKLFF
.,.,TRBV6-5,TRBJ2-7,TGTGCCAGCAGTTACTCGCCAGGGCAAAACGAGCAGTACTTC,CASSYSPGQNEQYF
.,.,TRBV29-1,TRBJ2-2,TGCAGCGTTGAAGATCTACCGAGGAACACCGGGGAGCTGTTTTTT,CSVEDLPRNTGELFF
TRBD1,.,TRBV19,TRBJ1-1,TGTGCCAGTAGTATAAGGGGGACAGGGAGGAACACTGAAGCTTTCTTT,CASSIRGTGRNTEAFF
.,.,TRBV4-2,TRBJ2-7,TGTGCCAGCAGCCAAGAGACGGGAGCCTCCTACGAGCAGTACTTC,CASSQETGASYEQYF
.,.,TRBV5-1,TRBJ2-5,TGCGCCAGCAGCGGAGACAGTGAGCAGTACTTC,CASSGDSEQYF
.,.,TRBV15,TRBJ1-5,TGTGCCACCAGCAGAGTGCCGGGGGGTTTAAGGCCCCAGCATTTT,CATSRVPGGLRPQHF
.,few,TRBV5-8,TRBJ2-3,TGTGCCAGCAGCCCCTTGATCAGTGCAGATACGCAGTATTTT,CASSPLISADTQYF
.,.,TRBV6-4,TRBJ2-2,TGTGCCAGCAGTGATCGAGATCCCGGGGAGCTGTTTTTT,CASSDRDPGELFF
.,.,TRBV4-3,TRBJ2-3,TGCGCCAGCAGCCAAGCAGCAGATACGCAGTATTTT,CASSQAADTQYF
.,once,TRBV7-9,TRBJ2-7,TGTGCCAGCAGCCTAGGCCCAGGGGAAGTCTACGAGCAGTACTTC,CASSLGPGEVYEQYF
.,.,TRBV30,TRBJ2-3,TGTGCCTGGGGAGGCGCAGAGGTACTCAATCAGCCCCAGTATTTT,CAWGGAEVLNQPQYF
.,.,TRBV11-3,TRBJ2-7,TGTGCCAGCAGCTTGGCGGGACCCCGGCCCCCTTTCTCCTACGAGCAGTACTTC,CASSLAGPRPPFSYEQYF
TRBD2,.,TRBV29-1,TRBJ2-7,TGCAGCGTGGGGCCGGAACTAGCGGGGGCCCCCTACGAGCAGTACTTC,CSVGPELAGAPYEQYF
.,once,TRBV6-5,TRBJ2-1,TGTGCCAGCAGTTACTCGACCGGGAGCCCCTACAATGAGCAGTTCTTC,CASSYSTGSPYNEQFF
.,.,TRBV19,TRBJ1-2,TGTGCCAGTAGTATCCTCCGGGACTCCCGTTATGGCTACACCTTC,CASSILRDSRYGYTF
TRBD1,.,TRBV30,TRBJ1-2,TGTGCCTGGAGTGGACAGGGGGCGCCAGGGGGCTACACCTTC,CAWSGQGAPGGYTF
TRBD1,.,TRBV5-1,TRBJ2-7,TGCGCCAGCAGCCCCTGGCCAGGGGGCGATCAGAACTGGCCAACGTACGAGCAGTACTTC,CASSPWPGGDQNWPTYEQYF
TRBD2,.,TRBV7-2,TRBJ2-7,TGTGCCAGCGGGCAGGCTAGCGGGCACTACGAGCAGTACTTC,CASGQASGHYEQYF
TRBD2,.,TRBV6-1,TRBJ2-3,TGTGCCAGCAGTGGATCCCTGGGCAGCGGGGGCACAGATACGCAGTATTTT,CASSGSLGSGGTDTQYF
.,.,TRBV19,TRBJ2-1,TGTGCCAGTAGTATAGAGGGCCAACAAGAGCAGTTCTTC,CASSIEGQQEQFF
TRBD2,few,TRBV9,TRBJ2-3,TGTGCCAGCAGCGTAGGCATAGCGGGAGTTGCAGATACGCAGTATTTT,CASSVGIAGVADTQYF
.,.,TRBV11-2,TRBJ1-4,TGTGCCAGCAGCTTAACAGGGTTTGGTAATGAAAAACTGTTTTTT,CASSLTGFGNEKLFF
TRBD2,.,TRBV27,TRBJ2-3,TGTGCCAGCAGTTTATCCGGGACTAGCGGGAGAACAGATACGCAGTATTTT,CASSLSGTSGRTDTQYF
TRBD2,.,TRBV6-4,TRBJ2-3,TGTGCCAGCAGTGAGCAAGCGGGAGCGCAGGGGGATACGCAGTATTTT,CASSEQAGAQGDTQYF
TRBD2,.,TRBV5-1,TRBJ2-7,TGCGCCAGCAGCTTGGATAGCGGGTTTGGGTCCTACGAGCAGTACTTC,CASSLDSGFGSYEQYF
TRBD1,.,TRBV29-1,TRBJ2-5,TGCAGCGTTTTGGGACAGGGCATCTTAGAGACCCAGTACTTC,CSVLGQGILETQYF
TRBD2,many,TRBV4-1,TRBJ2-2,TGCGCCAGCAGAAAACCTAGCGGCGGGGAGCTGTTTTTT,CASRKPSGGELFF
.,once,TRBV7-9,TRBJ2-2,TGTGCCAGCAGCTTAAGTCCGGGACTCACCGGGGAGCTGTTTTTT,CASSLSPGLTGELFF
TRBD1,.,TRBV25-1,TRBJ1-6,TGTGCCAGCAGTGACAGACAGGGATCGGGGGCTTCACCCCTCCACTTT,CASSDRQGSGASPLHF
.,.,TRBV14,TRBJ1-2,TGTGCCAGCAGCCCTGGGCAGGACTATGGCTACACCTTC,CASSPGQDYGYTF
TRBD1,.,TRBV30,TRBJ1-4,TGTGCCTGGAAGAGGGGGACAGTTAATGAAAAACTGTTTTTT,CAWKRGTVNEKLFF
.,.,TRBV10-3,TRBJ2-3,TGTGCCATCAGCACAGACACAGATACGCAGTATTTT,CAISTDTDTQYF
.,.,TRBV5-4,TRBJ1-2,TGTGCCAGCAGCTTGGAGGCCGGACAGTATGGCTACACCTTC,CASSLEAGQYGYTF
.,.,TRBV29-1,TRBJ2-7,TGCAGCGTTGATGACTTAAACTACGAGCAGTACTTC,CSVDDLNYEQYF
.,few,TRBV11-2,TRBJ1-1,TGTGCCAGCAGCTTAGATCGGGGCACTGAAGCTTTCTTT,CASSLDRGTEAFF
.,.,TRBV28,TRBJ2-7,TGTGCCAGCACTTCTAGCTCCGAGCAGTACTTC,CASTSSSEQYF